Sequencing of this T cell receptor (beta chain) was carried out in a study of cytomegalovirus exposure and HLA in healthy donors. Study-wide points: The study found most TCR sequences rare, yet found some public TCRs in many donors. There was a cluster of highly shared sequence variants that was likely a sequencing artifact. A later analysis reported that several of the most significant clusters appeared to be linked to common viral pathogens, among them Epstein-Barr virus. Presence/absence analysis assumed near-uniform sequencing depth across donors.

About this clone: Its specificity is unknown.

The V gene's germline CDR1 is SGHDT and CDR2 YYEEEE. The CDR3 runs 14 residues. The V and J ends lost 0 bases and 1 base respectively, with 7 bases between them. PCR amplification relied on 60 Vbeta primers (plus 13 Jbeta primers). Produced via immunoSEQ multiplex PCR; TCRdb's table is partial and in-frame only. The sample shows under 200,000 clones, roughly four fifths of them seen only once. The TCR was taken from a woman aged 18-35 years in good health and CMV-seronegative. This rearrangement joins TRBV5-6 to TRBJ1-2; D remains ambiguous. The sequencing input was PBMCs. CDR3 region: CASSLAGNNYGYTF. In DNA, the CDR3 is TGTGCCAGCAGCTTGGCAGGAAATAACTATGGCTACACCTTC.